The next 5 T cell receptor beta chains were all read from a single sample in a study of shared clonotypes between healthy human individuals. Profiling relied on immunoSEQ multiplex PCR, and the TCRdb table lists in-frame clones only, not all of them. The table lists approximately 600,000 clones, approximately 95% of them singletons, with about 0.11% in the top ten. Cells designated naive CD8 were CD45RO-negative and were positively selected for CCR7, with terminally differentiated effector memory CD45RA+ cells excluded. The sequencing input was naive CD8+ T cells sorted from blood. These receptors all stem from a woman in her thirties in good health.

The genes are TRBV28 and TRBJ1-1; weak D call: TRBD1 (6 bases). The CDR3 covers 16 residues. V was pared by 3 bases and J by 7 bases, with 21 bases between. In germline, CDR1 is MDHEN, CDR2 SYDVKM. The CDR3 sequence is CASSFHQYGGRGEAFF. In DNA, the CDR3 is TGTGCCAGCAGTTTCCACCAGTATGGGGGGCGCGGTGAAGCTTTCTTT. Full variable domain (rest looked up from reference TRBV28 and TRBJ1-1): DVKVTQSSRYLVKRTGEKVFLECVQDMDHENMFWYRQDPGLGLRLIYFSYDVKMKEKGDIPEGYSVSREKKERFSLILESASTNQTSMYLCASSFHQYGGRGEAFFGQGTRLTVV.

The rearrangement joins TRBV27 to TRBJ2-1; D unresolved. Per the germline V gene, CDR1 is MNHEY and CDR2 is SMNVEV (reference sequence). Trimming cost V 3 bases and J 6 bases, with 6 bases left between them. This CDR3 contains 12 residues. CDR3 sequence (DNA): TGTGCCAGCAGTTTCTACGGCAATGAGCAGTTCTTC. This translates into CASSFYGNEQFF.

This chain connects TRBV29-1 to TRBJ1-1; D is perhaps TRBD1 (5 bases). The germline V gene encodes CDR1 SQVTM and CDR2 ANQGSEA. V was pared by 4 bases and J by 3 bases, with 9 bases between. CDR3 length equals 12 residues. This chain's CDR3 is CSVVHRYTEAFF. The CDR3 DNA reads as TGCAGCGTTGTTCACAGGTACACTGAAGCTTTCTTT.

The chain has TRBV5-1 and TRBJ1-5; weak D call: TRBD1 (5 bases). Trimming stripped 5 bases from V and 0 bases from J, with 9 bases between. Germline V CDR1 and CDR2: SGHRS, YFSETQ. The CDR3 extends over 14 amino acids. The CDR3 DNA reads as TGCGCCAGCAGGTCAGGGTATAGCAATCAGCCCCAGCATTTT. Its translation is CASRSGYSNQPQHF.

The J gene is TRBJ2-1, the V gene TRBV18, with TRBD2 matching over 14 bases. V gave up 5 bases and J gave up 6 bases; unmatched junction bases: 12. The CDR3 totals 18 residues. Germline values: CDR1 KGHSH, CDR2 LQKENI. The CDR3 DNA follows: TGTGCCAGCTCAGCAGACCGAGCCGGGACTAGCGGGAGCAATGAGCAGTTCTTC. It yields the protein CASSADRAGTSGSNEQFF.